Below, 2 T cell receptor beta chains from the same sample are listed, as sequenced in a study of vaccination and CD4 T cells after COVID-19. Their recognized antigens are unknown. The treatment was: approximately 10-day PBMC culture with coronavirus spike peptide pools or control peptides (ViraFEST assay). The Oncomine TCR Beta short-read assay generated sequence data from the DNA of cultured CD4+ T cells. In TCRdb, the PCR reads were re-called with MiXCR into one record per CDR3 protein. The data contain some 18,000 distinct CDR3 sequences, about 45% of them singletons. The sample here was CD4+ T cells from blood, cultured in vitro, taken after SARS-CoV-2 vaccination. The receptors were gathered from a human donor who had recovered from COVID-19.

CDR3 sequence reads: CATSGGGRVYNEQFF. Here the CDR3 DNA reads TGTGCCACCAGTGGGGGCGGGAGAGTCTACAATGAGCAGTTCTTC. The chain employs TRBV24-1 and TRBJ2-1, with 7 bases identical to TRBD2. The CDR3 loop spans 15 amino acids. The V segment lost 5 bases and the J segment 3 bases; nucleotides outside the gene matches: 6. Germline V gene lookup returns CDR1 KGHDR and CDR2 SFDVKD.

Written as DNA, the CDR3 is TGTGCCAGCAGCGGCTCTGCCCCCGGCGGCTACACCTTC. This codes for CASSGSAPGGYTF. The chain carries TRBV25-1 and TRBJ1-2; D unresolved. The germline gives CDR1 MGHDK, CDR2 SYGVNS. This CDR3 spans 13 amino acids. Trimming took off 6 bases at V and 8 bases at J, with 16 bases between the two ends.